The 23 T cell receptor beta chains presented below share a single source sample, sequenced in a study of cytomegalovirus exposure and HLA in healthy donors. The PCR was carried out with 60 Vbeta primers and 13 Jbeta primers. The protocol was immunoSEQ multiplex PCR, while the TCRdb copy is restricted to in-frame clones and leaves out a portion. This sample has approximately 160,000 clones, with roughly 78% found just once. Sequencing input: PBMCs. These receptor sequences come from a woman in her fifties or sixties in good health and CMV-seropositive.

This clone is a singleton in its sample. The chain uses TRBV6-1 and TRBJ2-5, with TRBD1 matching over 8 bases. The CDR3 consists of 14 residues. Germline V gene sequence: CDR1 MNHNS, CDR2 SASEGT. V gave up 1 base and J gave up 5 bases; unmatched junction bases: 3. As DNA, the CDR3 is TGTGCCAGCAGTGAAGGTGGACAGGGCGAGACCCAGTACTTC. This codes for CASSEGGQGETQYF.

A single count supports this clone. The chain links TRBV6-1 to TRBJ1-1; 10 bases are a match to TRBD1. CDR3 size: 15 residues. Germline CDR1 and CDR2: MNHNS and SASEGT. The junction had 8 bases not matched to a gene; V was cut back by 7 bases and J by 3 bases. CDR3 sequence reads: CASTRPTGGYTEAFF. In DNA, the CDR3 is TGTGCCAGCACCCGCCCGACAGGGGGCTACACTGAAGCTTTCTTT.

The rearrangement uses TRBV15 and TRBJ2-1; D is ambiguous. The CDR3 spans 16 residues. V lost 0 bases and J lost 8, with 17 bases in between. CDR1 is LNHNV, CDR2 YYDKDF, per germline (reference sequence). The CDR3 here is CATSRDGRSLMDEQFF. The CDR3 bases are TGTGCCACCAGCAGAGATGGGCGCTCTCTCATGGATGAGCAGTTCTTC. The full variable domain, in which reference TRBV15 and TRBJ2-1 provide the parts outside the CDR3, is DAMVIQNPRYQVTQFGKPVTLSCSQTLNHNVMYWYQQKSSQAPKLLFHYYDKDFNNEADTPDNFQSRRPNTSFCFLDIRSPGLGDTAMYLCATSRDGRSLMDEQFFGPGTRLTVL.

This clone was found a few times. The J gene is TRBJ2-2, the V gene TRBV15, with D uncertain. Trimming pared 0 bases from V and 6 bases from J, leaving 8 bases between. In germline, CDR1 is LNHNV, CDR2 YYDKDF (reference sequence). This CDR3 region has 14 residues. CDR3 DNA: TGTGCCACCAGCAGAGATAGATTGGCCGGGGAGCTGTTTTTT. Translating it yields CATSRDRLAGELFF.

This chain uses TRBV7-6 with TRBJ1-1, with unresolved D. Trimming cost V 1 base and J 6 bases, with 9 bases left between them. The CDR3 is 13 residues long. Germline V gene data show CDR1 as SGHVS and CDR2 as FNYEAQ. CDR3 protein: CASSLGPTAEAFF. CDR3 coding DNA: TGTGCCAGCAGCTTAGGCCCCACAGCTGAAGCTTTCTTT.

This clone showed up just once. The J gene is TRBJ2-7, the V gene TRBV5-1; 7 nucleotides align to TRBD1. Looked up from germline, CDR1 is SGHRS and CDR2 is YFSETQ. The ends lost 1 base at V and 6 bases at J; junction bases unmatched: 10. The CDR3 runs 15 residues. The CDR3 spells CASSLTDRDLPEQYF. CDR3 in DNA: TGCGCCAGCAGCTTGACCGACAGGGACCTACCCGAGCAGTACTTC.

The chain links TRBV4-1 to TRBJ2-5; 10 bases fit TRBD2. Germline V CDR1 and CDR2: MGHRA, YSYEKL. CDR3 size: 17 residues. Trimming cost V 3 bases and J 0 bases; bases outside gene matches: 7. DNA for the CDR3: TGCGCCAGCAGCCAGGGACGAGCGGGGGGGCACCAAGAGACCCAGTACTTC. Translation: CASSQGRAGGHQETQYF.

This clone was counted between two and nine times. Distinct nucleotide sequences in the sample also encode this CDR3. The CDR3 here is CASSLRATNEKLFF. The DNA of the CDR3 is TGTGCCAGCAGTCTCAGGGCAACTAATGAAAAACTGTTTTTT. The chain joins TRBV6-5 to TRBJ1-4; perhaps TRBD1 as D (5 bases). This CDR3 is 14 amino acids long. V lost 5 bases to trimming and J lost 0 bases, with 7 bases between them. Per the germline V gene, CDR1 is MNHEY and CDR2 is SVGAGI.

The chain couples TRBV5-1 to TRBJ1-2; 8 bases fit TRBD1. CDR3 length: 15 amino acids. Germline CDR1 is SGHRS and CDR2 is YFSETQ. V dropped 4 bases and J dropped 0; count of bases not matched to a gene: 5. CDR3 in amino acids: CASSATGAPNYGYTF. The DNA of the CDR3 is TGCGCCAGCAGCGCGACAGGGGCTCCTAACTATGGCTACACCTTC.

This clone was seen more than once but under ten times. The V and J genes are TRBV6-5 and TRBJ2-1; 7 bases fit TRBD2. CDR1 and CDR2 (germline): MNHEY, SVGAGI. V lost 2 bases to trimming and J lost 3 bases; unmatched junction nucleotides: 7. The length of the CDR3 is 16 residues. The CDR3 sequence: CASSYGGGGGYNEQFF. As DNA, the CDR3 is TGTGCCAGCAGTTACGGTGGCGGCGGGGGCTACAATGAGCAGTTCTTC.

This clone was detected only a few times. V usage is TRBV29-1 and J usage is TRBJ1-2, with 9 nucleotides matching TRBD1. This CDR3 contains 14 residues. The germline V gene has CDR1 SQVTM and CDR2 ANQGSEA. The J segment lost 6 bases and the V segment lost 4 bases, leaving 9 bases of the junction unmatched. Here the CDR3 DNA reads TGCAGCGTTGGGGAACAGGGGGCATCTCATGGCTACACCTTC. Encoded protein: CSVGEQGASHGYTF.

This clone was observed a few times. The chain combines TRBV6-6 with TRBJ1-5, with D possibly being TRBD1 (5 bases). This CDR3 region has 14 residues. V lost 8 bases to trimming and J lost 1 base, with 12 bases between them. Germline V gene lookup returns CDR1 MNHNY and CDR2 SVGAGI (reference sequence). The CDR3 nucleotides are TGTGCCAGCGGCGACGGGGGGAGCAATCAGCCCCAGCATTTT. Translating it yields CASGDGGSNQPQHF.

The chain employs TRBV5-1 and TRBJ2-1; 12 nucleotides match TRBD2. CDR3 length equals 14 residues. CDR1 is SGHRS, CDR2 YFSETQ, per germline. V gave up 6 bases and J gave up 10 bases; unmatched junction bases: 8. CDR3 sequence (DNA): TGCGCCAGCACCCTAGCGGGGGGGCCTTGGGAGCAGTTCTTC. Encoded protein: CASTLAGGPWEQFF.

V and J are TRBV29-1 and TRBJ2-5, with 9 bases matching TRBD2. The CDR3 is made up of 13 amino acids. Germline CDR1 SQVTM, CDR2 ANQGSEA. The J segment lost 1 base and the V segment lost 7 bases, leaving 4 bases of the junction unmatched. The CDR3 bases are TGCAGCGACTTAGCGGGGGTCCAAGAGACCCAGTACTTC. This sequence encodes CSDLAGVQETQYF.

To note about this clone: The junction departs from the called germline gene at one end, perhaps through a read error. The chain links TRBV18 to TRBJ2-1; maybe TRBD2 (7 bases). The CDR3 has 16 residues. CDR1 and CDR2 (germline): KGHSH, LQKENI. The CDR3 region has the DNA TGTGCCAGCTCAACACCTCCGGGGGGCCTAAACAATGAGCAGTTCTTC. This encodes CASSTPPGGLNNEQFF.

CDR3 sequence reads: CASSPSGDQNTGELFF. In nucleotides, the CDR3 is TGTGCCAGCAGCCCAAGCGGGGACCAGAACACCGGGGAGCTGTTTTTT. This rearrangement joins TRBV7-3 to TRBJ2-2; 7 nucleotides line up with TRBD2. Germline-derived CDR1 and CDR2 are SGHTA and FQGTGA. V shed 5 bases and J 1 base; nucleotides not matched to a gene: 7. This CDR3 is 16 amino acids long.

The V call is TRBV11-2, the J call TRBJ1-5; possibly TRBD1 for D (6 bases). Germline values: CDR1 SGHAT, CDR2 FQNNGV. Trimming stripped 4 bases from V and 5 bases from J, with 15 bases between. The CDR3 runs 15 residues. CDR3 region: CASSSTGTPDQPQHF. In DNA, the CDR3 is TGTGCCAGCAGCTCTACCGGGACACCAGATCAGCCCCAGCATTTT.

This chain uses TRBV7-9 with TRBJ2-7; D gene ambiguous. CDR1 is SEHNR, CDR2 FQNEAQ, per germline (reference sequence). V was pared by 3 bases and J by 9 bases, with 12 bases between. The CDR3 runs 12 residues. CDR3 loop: CASSLNSPGQYF. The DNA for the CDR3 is TGTGCCAGCAGCTTGAACAGTCCCGGGCAGTACTTC.

The CDR3 sequence is CASSITSGPYNEQFF. The CDR3 coding sequence is TGTGCCAGCAGCATTACTAGCGGGCCCTACAATGAGCAGTTCTTC. This chain links TRBV7-3 with TRBJ2-1; 9 bases map to TRBD2. CDR3 length: 15 residues. V dropped 5 bases and J dropped 2; count of bases not matched to a gene: 4. Germline V lookup: CDR1 SGHTA, CDR2 FQGTGA.

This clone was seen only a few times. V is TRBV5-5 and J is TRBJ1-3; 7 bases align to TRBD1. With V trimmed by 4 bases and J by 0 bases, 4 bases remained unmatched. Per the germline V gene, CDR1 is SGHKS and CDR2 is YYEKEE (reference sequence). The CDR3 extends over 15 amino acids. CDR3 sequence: CASSPWDSSGNTIYF. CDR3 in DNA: TGTGCCAGCAGCCCATGGGACAGCTCTGGAAACACCATATATTTT.

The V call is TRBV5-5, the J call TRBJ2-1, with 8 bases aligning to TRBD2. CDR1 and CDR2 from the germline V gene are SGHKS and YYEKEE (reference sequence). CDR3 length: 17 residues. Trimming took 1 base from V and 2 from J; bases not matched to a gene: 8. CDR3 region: CASSLRLRGEPYNEQFF. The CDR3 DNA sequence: TGTGCCAGCAGCTTGCGTTTGCGGGGGGAACCCTACAATGAGCAGTTCTTC. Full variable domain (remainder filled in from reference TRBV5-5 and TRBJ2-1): DAGVTQSPTHLIKTRGQQVTLRCSPISGHKSVSWYQQVLGQGPQFIFQYYEKEERGRGNFPDRFSARQFPNYSSELNVNALLLGDSALYLCASSLRLRGEPYNEQFFGPGTRLTVL.

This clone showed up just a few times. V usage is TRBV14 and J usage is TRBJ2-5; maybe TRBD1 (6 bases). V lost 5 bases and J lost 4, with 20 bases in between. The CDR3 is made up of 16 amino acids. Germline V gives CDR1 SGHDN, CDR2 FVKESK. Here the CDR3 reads CASSEPRLGAAETQYF. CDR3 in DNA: TGTGCCAGCAGCGAACCCCGGCTGGGGGCGGCAGAGACCCAGTACTTC.

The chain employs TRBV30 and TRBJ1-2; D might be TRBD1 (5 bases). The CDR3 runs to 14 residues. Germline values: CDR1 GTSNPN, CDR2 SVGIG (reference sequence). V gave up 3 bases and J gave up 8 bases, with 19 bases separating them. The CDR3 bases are TGTGCCTGGAGCAAATGGGGCACAGCAGCCGGCTACACCTTC. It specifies CAWSKWGTAAGYTF.